These 13 T cell receptor beta chains share one sample of origin, sequenced in a study of cytomegalovirus exposure and HLA in healthy donors. 13 Jbeta primers and 60 Vbeta primers were used for the PCR. Method: immunoSEQ multiplex PCR; TCRdb's copy keeps in-frame clones and lacks some. The table has about 140,000 clones, about two thirds seen once. The sample consisted of PBMCs. These receptors originate from a man aged 55 to 69 in good health and CMV-seronegative.

CDR3 in DNA: TGTGCCAGTAACCGAGCGGGAGGATCTGATACGCAGTATTTT. This gives the protein CASNRAGGSDTQYF. The J gene is TRBJ2-3, the V gene TRBV19, with 9 bases identical to TRBD2. CDR3 length: 14 residues. With 7 bases clipped from V and 6 bases from J, the junction kept 8 bases outside the gene matches. The germline V gene encodes CDR1 LNHDA and CDR2 SQIVND (reference sequence).

As to this clone: In the same sample, other DNA sequences code for this CDR3. The V call is TRBV29-1, the J call TRBJ2-7; TRBD1 agrees at 12 bases. CDR3 length equals 13 residues. Losses at the gene ends were 3 bases for V and 4 bases for J; bases not matched to a gene: 1. The germline V gene encodes CDR1 SQVTM and CDR2 ANQGSEA. Written as DNA, the CDR3 is TGCAGCGTTGAGGGACAGGGGGCTTACGAGCAGTACTTC. Its protein product is CSVEGQGAYEQYF.

The chain uses TRBV7-8 and TRBJ2-3; TRBD2 matches at 7 bases. The germline V gene encodes CDR1 SGHVS and CDR2 FQNEAQ. V was clipped by 1 base and J by 1 base; unmatched bases: 2. There are 15 residues in the CDR3. CDR3 nucleotide sequence: TGTGCCAGCAGCTTAGAGCTAGCGGGCACAGATACGCAGTATTTT. As protein: CASSLELAGTDTQYF.

The chain combines TRBV5-1 with TRBJ2-5, with D unresolved. V lost 0 bases to trimming and J lost 2 bases, with 8 bases between them. CDR3 length: 14 amino acids. CDR1 SGHRS and CDR2 YFSETQ come from the germline V gene. CDR3 sequence: CASSLVAQQETQYF. The CDR3 DNA is TGCGCCAGCAGCTTGGTGGCACAGCAAGAGACCCAGTACTTC.

The chain has TRBV9 and TRBJ2-3, with 9 nucleotides matching TRBD1. CDR1 SGDLS and CDR2 YYNGEE come from the germline V gene. With 0 bases clipped from V and 5 bases from J, the junction kept 10 bases outside the gene matches. The CDR3 extends over 17 amino acids. Here the CDR3 reads CASSVATTGGRVDTQYF. CDR3 sequence (DNA): TGTGCCAGCAGCGTAGCCACAACAGGGGGCAGGGTAGATACGCAGTATTTT.

The V gene is TRBV4-2, the J gene TRBJ2-2; 7 bases fit TRBD2. This CDR3 region has 15 residues. In germline, CDR1 is LGHNA, CDR2 YNFKEQ. The trim removed 4 bases at V and 0 bases at J, leaving 2 bases unmatched. CDR3 DNA sequence: TGTGCCAGCAGCCGAAGCGGGACGAACACCGGGGAGCTGTTTTTT. It codes for CASSRSGTNTGELFF.

The V gene is TRBV28, the J gene TRBJ2-2; a weak D match, TRBD2 (6 bases). Germline CDR1 MDHEN, CDR2 SYDVKM. The CDR3 runs 15 residues. Trimming took off 3 bases at V and 5 bases at J, with 13 bases between the two ends. Here the CDR3 reads CASSLEGKVTGELFF. As DNA, the CDR3 is TGTGCCAGCAGTTTGGAGGGTAAAGTTACCGGGGAGCTGTTTTTT. Together with reference TRBV28 and TRBJ2-2, the CDR3 gives the full variable domain: DVKVTQSSRYLVKRTGEKVFLECVQDMDHENMFWYRQDPGLGLRLIYFSYDVKMKEKGDIPEGYSVSREKKERFSLILESASTNQTSMYLCASSLEGKVTGELFFGEGSRLTVL.

The chain has TRBV7-6 and TRBJ2-1, with TRBD1 identical over 9 bases. There are 14 residues in the CDR3. Losses at the gene ends were 5 bases for V and 4 bases for J; bases not matched to a gene: 3. Germline assignment: CDR1 SGHVS and CDR2 FNYEAQ. The CDR3 here is CASSPGQGYNEQFF. CDR3 nucleotide sequence: TGTGCCAGCAGCCCGGGACAGGGTTACAATGAGCAGTTCTTC.

The gene calls are TRBV7-6 and TRBJ2-7, with TRBD2 matching over 14 bases. Germline V gene lookup returns CDR1 SGHVS and CDR2 FNYEAQ. Losses at the gene ends were 6 bases for V and 4 bases for J; bases not matched to a gene: 8. The CDR3 length is 16 residues. The chain's CDR3 is CASSQGLAGEWYEQYF. The CDR3 DNA reads TGTGCCAGCAGTCAGGGACTAGCGGGAGAGTGGTACGAGCAGTACTTC.

This clone has just a few counts. The V call is TRBV4-3, the J call TRBJ1-1, with D perhaps TRBD1 (5 bases). V was trimmed by 0 bases and J by 3 bases, leaving 8 bases between them. The CDR3 loop spans 14 amino acids. Germline CDR1 and CDR2: LGHNA and YSLEER. CDR3 loop: CASSQDREDTEAFF. As DNA, the CDR3 is TGCGCCAGCAGCCAAGACAGGGAGGACACTGAAGCTTTCTTT.

There are a few counts of this clone. The rearrangement uses TRBV5-1 and TRBJ1-1; D may be TRBD1 (5 bases). With 0 bases removed from V and 0 bases from J, the gap between germline ends came to 12 bases. The germline gives CDR1 SGHRS, CDR2 YFSETQ. This CDR3 is 16 amino acids long. CDR3 DNA: TGCGCCAGCAGCTTGGGGGCGGGGGACTTGAACACTGAAGCTTTCTTT. As protein: CASSLGAGDLNTEAFF.

The V and J genes are TRBV7-9 and TRBJ1-1; a weak D match, TRBD1 (5 bases). Germline CDR1 and CDR2: SEHNR and FQNEAQ (reference sequence). The CDR3 sequence is 15 residues long. Trimming removed 0 bases from V and 4 bases from J, with 12 bases in between. CDR3 in amino acids: CASSLAGRGGTEAFF. For the CDR3, the DNA is TGTGCCAGCAGCTTAGCGGGCCGGGGGGGCACTGAAGCTTTCTTT.

The rearrangement joins TRBV10-3 to TRBJ2-2, with 9 nucleotides matching TRBD1. The CDR3 has 15 residues. V lost 5 bases, J lost 3 bases, and 4 bases stayed unmatched. Germline CDR1 ENHRY, CDR2 SYGVKD. The CDR3: CAISFTGGDTGELFF. The CDR3, as DNA: TGTGCCATCAGTTTTACAGGGGGCGACACCGGGGAGCTGTTTTTT.